This T cell receptor beta chain was documented in a study of cytomegalovirus exposure and HLA in healthy donors. General study points: Among immune exposure information, only CMV serostatus was available. Listed as cytomegalovirus-associated were 170 or so TCR beta chains.

PCR used 60 Vbeta primers and 13 Jbeta primers. Some clones are missing from TCRdb's copy, which holds only in-frame ones; the method was immunoSEQ multiplex PCR. The table records 110,000 to 150,000 clones, around three quarters of them present only once. In the case of this clone: Its specificity is not known.

The V and J ends lost 3 bases and 0 bases respectively, with 13 bases between them. This CDR3 is built from 16 residues. Germline CDR1 reads SGHNT; CDR2 reads YYREEE (reference sequence). This sequence was found in a man aged 25 to 45 in good health and CMV-seronegative. The source material was PBMCs. The chain has TRBV5-4 and TRBJ1-5; possibly TRBD1 for D (5 bases). CDR3 sequence (DNA): TGTGCCAGCAGCTCCCAGGGCCCCAATAGCAATCAGCCCCAGCATTTT. Translating it yields CASSSQGPNSNQPQHF.